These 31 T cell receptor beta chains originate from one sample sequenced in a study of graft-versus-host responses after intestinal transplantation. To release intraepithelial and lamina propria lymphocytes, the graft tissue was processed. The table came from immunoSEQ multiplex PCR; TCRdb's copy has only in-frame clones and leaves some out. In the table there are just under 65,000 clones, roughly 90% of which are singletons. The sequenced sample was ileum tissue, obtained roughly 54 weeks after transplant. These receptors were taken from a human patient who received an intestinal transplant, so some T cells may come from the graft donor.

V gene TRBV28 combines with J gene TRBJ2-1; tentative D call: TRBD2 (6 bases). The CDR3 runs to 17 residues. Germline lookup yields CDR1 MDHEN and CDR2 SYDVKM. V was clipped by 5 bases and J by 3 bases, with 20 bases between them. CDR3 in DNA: TGTGCCAGCAGTCCCCTGGAGGGGACCGGCTACTACAATGAGCAGTTCTTC. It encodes CASSPLEGTGYYNEQFF. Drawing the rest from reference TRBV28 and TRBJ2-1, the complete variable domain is DVKVTQSSRYLVKRTGEKVFLECVQDMDHENMFWYRQDPGLGLRLIYFSYDVKMKEKGDIPEGYSVSREKKERFSLILESASTNQTSMYLCASSPLEGTGYYNEQFFGPGTRLTVL.

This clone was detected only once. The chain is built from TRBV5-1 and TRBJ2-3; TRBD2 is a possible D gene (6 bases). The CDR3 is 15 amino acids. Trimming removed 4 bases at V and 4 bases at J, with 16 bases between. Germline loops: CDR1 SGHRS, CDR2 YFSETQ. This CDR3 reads CASSPGTHGADTQYF. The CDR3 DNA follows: TGCGCCAGCAGCCCCGGGACTCACGGGGCAGATACGCAGTATTTT.

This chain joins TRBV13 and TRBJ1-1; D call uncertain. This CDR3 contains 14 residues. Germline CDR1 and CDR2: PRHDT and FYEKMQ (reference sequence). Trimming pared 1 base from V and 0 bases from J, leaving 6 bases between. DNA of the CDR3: TGTGCCAGCAGCTTAGCGGTCATGAACACTGAAGCTTTCTTT. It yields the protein CASSLAVMNTEAFF.

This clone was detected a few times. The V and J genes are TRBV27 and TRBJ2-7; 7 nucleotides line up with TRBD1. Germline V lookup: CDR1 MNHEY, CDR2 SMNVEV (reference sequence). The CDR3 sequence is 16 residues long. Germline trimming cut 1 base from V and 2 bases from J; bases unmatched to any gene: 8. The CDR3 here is CASSLFRQGGAYEQYF. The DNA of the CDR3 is TGTGCCAGCAGTTTATTTAGACAGGGTGGGGCCTACGAGCAGTACTTC.

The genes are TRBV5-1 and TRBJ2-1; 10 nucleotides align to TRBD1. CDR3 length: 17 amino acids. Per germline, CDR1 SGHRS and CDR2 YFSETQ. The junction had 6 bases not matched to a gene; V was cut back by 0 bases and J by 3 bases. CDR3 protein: CASSLGWDRGLYNEQFF. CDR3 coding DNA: TGCGCCAGCAGCTTGGGCTGGGACAGGGGACTCTACAATGAGCAGTTCTTC. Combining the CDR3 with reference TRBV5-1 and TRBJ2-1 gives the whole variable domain KAGVTQTPRYLIKTRGQQVTLSCSPISGHRSVSWYQQTPGQGLQFLFEYFSETQRNKGNFPGRFSGRQFSNSRSEMNVSTLELGDSALYLCASSLGWDRGLYNEQFFGPGTRLTVL.

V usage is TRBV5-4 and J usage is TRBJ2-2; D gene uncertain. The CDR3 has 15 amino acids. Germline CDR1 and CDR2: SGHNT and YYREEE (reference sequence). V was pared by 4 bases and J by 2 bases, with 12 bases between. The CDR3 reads CASSLPTRNTGELFF. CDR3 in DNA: TGTGCCAGCAGCCTCCCGACTCGTAACACCGGGGAGCTGTTTTTT.

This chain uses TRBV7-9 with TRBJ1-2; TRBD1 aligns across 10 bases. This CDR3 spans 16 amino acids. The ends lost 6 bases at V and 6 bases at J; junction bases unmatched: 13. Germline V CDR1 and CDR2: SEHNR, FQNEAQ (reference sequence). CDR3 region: CASRRRWSTGGNGYTF. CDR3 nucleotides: TGTGCCAGCAGGCGAAGGTGGTCGACAGGGGGCAATGGCTACACCTTC.

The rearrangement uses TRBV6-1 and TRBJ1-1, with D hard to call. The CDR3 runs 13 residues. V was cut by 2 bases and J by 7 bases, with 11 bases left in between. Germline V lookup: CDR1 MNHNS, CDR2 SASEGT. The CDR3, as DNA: TGTGCCAGCAGTGAACTCGGGCCAAGTGAAGCTTTCTTT. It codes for CASSELGPSEAFF.

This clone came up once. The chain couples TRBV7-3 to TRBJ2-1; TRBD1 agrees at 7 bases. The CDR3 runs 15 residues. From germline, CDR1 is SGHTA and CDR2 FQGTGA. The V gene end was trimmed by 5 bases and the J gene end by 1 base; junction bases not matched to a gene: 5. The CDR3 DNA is TGTGCCAGCAGCCTTGGGACAGCATCCTACAATGAGCAGTTCTTC. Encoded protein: CASSLGTASYNEQFF.

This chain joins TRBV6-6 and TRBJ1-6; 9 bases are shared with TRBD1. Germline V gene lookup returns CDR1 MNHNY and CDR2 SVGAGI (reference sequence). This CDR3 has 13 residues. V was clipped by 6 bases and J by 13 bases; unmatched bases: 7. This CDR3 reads CASSRDRVGPLHF. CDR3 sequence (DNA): TGTGCCAGCAGCCGGGACAGGGTGGGGCCCCTCCACTTT.

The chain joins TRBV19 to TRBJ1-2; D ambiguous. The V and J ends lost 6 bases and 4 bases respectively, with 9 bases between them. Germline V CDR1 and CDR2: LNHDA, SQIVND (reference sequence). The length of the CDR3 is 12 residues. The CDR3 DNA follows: TGTGCCAGTAGCCCCGACACCTATGGCTACACCTTC. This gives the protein CASSPDTYGYTF.

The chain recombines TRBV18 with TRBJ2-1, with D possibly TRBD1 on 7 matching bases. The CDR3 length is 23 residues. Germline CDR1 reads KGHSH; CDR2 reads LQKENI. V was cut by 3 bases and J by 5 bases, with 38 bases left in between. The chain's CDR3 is CASSPRGTGAGLRRFRSDNEQFF. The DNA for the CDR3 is TGTGCCAGCTCACCCCGAGGTACAGGGGCCGGACTAAGGCGGTTCCGTAGCGACAATGAGCAGTTCTTC. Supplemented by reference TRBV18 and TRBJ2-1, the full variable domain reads NAGVMQNPRHLVRRRGQEARLRCSPMKGHSHVYWYRQLPEEGLKFMVYLQKENIIDESGMPKERFSAEFPKEGPSILRIQQVVRGDSAAYFCASSPRGTGAGLRRFRSDNEQFFGPGTRLTVL.

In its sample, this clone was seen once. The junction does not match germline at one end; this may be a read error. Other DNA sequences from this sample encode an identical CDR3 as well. The CDR3 DNA reads as TGTGCCAGCAGCCAAGGGGTCCTTCTTAACACTGAAGCTTTCTTC. This encodes CASSQGVLLNTEAFF. The rearrangement joins TRBV4-2 to TRBJ1-1, with D hard to call. This CDR3 region has 15 residues. Germline V gene lookup returns CDR1 LGHNA and CDR2 YNFKEQ.

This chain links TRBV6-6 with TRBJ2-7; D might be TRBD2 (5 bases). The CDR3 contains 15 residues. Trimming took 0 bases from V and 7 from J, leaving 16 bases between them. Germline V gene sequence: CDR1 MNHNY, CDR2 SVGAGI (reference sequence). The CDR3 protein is CASSYSREGYGEQYF. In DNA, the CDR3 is TGTGCCAGCAGTTACTCCAGAGAGGGCTACGGGGAGCAGTACTTC.

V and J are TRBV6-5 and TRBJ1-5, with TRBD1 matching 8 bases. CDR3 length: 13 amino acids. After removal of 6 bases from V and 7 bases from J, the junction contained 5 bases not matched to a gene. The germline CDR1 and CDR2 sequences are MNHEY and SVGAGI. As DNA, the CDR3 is TGTGCCAGCAGCAGGACAGGGCGGCAGCCCCAGCATTTT. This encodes CASSRTGRQPQHF.

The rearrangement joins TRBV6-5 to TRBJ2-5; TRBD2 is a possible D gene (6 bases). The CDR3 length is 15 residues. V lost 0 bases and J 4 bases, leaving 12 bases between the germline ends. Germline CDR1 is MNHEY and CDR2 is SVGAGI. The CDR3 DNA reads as TGTGCCAGCAGTTACTCCGGGGGTTTGGGAGAGACCCAGTACTTC. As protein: CASSYSGGLGETQYF.

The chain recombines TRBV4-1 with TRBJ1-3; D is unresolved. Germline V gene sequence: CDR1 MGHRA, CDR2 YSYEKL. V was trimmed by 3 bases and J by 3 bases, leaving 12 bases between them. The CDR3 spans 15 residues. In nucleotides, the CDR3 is TGCGCCAGCAGCCAGGCAATGGGAGGTGGAAACACCATATATTTT. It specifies CASSQAMGGGNTIYF.

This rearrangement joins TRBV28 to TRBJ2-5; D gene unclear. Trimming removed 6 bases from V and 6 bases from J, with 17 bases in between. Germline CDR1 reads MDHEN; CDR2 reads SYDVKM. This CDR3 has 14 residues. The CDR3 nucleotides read TGTGCCAGCAGACCTAAGCTCCCCTGGAAGACCCAGTACTTC. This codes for CASRPKLPWKTQYF.

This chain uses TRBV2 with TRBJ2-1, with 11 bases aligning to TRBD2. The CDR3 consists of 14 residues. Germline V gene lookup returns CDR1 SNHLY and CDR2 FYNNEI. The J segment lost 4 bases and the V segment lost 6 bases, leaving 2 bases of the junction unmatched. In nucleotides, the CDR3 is TGTGCCAGCAGACTAGCGGGAGAATACAATGAGCAGTTCTTC. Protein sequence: CASRLAGEYNEQFF.

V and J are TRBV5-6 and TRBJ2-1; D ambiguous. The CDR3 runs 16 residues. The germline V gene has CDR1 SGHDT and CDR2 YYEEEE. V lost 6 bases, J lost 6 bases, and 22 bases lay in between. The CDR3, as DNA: TGTGCCAGCATGATTTGGCGGCAGCAATTCCTCAATGAGCAGTTCTTC. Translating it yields CASMIWRQQFLNEQFF.

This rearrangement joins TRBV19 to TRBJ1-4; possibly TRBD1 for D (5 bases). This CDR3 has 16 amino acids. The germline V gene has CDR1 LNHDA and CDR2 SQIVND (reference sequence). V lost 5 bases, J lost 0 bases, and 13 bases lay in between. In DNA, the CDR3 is TGTGCCAGTAGTTCCTGGACGGGGGCAACTAATGAAAAACTGTTTTTT. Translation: CASSSWTGATNEKLFF.

CDR3 region: CASSQVTGSYEQYF. Here the CDR3 DNA reads TGCGCCAGCAGCCAAGTAACAGGCTCCTACGAGCAGTACTTC. The chain joins TRBV4-1 to TRBJ2-7, with D possibly matching TRBD1 (5 bases). The germline V gene encodes CDR1 MGHRA and CDR2 YSYEKL. This CDR3 has 14 amino acids. V gave up 1 base and J gave up 0 bases, with 7 bases separating them.

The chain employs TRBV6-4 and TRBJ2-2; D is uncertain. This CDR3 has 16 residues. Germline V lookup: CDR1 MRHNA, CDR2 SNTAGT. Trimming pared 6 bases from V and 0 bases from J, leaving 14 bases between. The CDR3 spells CASSPVSGANTGELFF. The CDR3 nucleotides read TGTGCCAGCAGCCCTGTTTCTGGTGCGAACACCGGGGAGCTGTTTTTT.

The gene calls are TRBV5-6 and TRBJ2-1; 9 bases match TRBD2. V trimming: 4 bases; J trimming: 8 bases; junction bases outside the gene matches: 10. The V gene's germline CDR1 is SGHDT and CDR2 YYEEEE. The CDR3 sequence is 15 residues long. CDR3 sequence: CASSIPGTSIHEQFF. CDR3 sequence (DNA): TGTGCCAGCAGCATCCCCGGGACTAGCATCCATGAGCAGTTCTTC. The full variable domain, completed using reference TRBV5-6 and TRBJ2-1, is DAGVTQSPTHLIKTRGQQVTLRCSPKSGHDTVSWYQQALGQGPQFIFQYYEEEERQRGNFPDRFSGHQFPNYSSELNVNALLLGDSALYLCASSIPGTSIHEQFFGPGTRLTVL.

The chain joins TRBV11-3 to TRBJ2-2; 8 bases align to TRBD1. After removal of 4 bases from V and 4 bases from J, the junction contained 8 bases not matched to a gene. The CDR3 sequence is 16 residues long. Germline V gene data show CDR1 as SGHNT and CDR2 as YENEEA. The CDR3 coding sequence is TGTGCCAGCAGCTCCTCTACAGGGGGAGGCACCGGGGAGCTGTTTTTT. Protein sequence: CASSSSTGGGTGELFF.

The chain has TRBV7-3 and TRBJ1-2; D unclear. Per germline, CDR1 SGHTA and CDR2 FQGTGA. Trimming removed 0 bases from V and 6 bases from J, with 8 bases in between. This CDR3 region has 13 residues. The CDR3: CASSLTAAHGYTF. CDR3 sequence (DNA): TGTGCCAGCAGCTTAACGGCAGCCCATGGCTACACCTTC.

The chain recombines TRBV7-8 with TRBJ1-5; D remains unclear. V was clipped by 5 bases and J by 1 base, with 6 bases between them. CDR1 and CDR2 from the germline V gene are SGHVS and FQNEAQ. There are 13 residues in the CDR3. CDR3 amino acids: CASSKGSNQPQHF. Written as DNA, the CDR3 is TGTGCCAGCAGCAAAGGGAGCAATCAGCCCCAGCATTTT.

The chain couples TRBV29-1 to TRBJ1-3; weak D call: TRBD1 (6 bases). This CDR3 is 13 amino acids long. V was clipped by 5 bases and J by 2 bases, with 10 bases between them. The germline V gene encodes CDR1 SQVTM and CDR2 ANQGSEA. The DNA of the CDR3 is TGCAGCGTTTTCGGGACAACTGGAAACACCATATATTTT. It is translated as CSVFGTTGNTIYF.

This CDR3 is CASSHIPEGVNEQYF. In nucleotides, the CDR3 is TGTGCCAGTAGTCACATCCCGGAGGGTGTGAACGAGCAGTACTTC. The V and J genes are TRBV19 and TRBJ2-7, with D possibly being TRBD2 (6 bases). This CDR3 comprises 15 residues. Between the trimmed V and J ends, which lost 5 bases and 5 bases, there was a span of 19 bases. Per the germline V gene, CDR1 is LNHDA and CDR2 is SQIVND (reference sequence). The full variable domain, completed using reference TRBV19 and TRBJ2-7, is DGGITQSPKYLFRKEGQNVTLSCEQNLNHDAMYWYRQDPGQGLRLIYYSQIVNDFQKGDIAEGYSVSREKKESFPLTVTSAQKNPTAFYLCASSHIPEGVNEQYFGPGTRLTVT.

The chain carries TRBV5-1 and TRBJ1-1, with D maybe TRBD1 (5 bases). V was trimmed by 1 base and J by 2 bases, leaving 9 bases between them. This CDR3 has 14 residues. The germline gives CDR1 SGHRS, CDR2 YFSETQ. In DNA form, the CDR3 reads TGCGCCAGCAGCTTGTTCCAGGGAAACACTGAAGCTTTCTTT. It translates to CASSLFQGNTEAFF.

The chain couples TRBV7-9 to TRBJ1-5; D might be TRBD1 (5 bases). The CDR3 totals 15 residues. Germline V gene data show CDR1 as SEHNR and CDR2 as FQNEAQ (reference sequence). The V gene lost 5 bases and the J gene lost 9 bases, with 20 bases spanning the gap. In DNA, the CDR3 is TGTGCCAGCAGCGCGAGGGACGGCGGTAATGCGCCCCAGCATTTT. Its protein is CASSARDGGNAPQHF.